Listed below are T cell receptor beta chains from one sample, sequenced in a study of human T cells and chemical hapten exposure. Each CDR3 protein gets one entry after TCRdb re-called the RACE reads with MiXCR. The sample consists of about 350,000 distinct CDR3 sequences, about 5% of them appearing once. Sequencing used whole blood, obtained in connection with sensitization to the hapten diphenylcyclopropenone (DPC). The receptors were gathered from a woman aged 18-29 years with alopecia areata. Some clones in this sample may be carry-over from other donors' samples. CDR3s include the opening cysteine and the closing phenylalanine or tryptophan. Fields, in order: clone size, J gene, V gene, D gene, CDR3 protein, CDR3 DNA. D genes are given only for firm matches. The size entry is marked missing in some rows and otherwise reads once, few, many or a size class.

size: few; J: TRBJ1-4; V: TRBV5-4; D: .; CDR3: CASSPDWKSEKLFF; DNA: TGTGCCAGCAGCCCGGACTGGAAGTCTGAAAAACTGTTTTTT
size: .; J: TRBJ2-7; V: TRBV6-2/TRBV6-3; D: .; CDR3: CASRGRVSYEQYF; DNA: TGTGCCAGCAGAGGCAGGGTCTCCTACGAGCAGTACTTC
size: many; J: TRBJ2-1; V: TRBV10-3; D: TRBD2; CDR3: CAISEETSAYYNEQFF; DNA: TGTGCCATCAGTGAGGAGACTAGCGCTTACTACAATGAGCAGTTCTTC
size: few; J: TRBJ1-2; V: TRBV12-3/TRBV12-4; D: TRBD1; CDR3: CASSSSDRGYTF; DNA: TGTGCCAGCAGTTCATCGGACAGGGGCTACACCTTC
size: .; J: TRBJ1-1; V: TRBV6-5; D: .; CDR3: CASRKTGFGPDQAFF; DNA: TGTGCCAGCAGAAAAACAGGGTTCGGCCCGGACCAAGCTTTCTTT
size: .; J: TRBJ1-5; V: TRBV4-1; D: TRBD1; CDR3: CASSQTGGDQPQHF; DNA: TGCGCCAGCAGCCAGACAGGGGGCGATCAGCCCCAGCATTTT
size: many; J: TRBJ1-4; V: TRBV29-1; D: .; CDR3: CSVGGGSSNEKLFF; DNA: TGCAGCGTTGGAGGGGGGTCCAGCAATGAAAAACTGTTTTTT
size: many; J: TRBJ2-1; V: TRBV25-1; D: .; CDR3: CASSEFAGLETAKKSSYNEQFF; DNA: TGTGCCAGCAGTGAATTCGCGGGGTTGGAGACAGCGAAAAAAAGCTCCTACAATGAGCAGTTCTTC
size: .; J: TRBJ2-5; V: TRBV6-2/TRBV6-3; D: .; CDR3: CASSYVVAGETQYF; DNA: TGTGCCAGCAGTTACGTCGTGGCAGGGGAGACCCAGTACTTC
size: .; J: TRBJ2-3; V: TRBV28; D: .; CDR3: CASTSRGAQNTDTQYF; DNA: TGTGCCAGCACTTCGAGGGGGGCCCAGAACACAGATACGCAGTATTTT
size: .; J: TRBJ1-3; V: TRBV5-4; D: .; CDR3: CASSEGTVSGNTIYF; DNA: TGTGCCAGCAGCGAAGGGACGGTCTCTGGAAACACCATATATTTT
size: few; J: TRBJ1-6; V: TRBV6-5; D: .; CDR3: CASSYNNRALHF; DNA: TGTGCCAGCAGTTACAATAACCGAGCCCTCCACTTT
size: many; J: TRBJ2-5; V: TRBV6-2/TRBV6-3; D: .; CDR3: CASSYSPSVQETQYF; DNA: TGTGCCAGCAGTTATTCACCAAGCGTGCAAGAGACCCAGTACTTC
size: .; J: TRBJ2-3; V: TRBV2; D: TRBD2; CDR3: CATRTSGRTDTQYF; DNA: TGTGCCACAAGGACTAGCGGCCGCACAGATACGCAGTATTTT
size: .; J: TRBJ2-7; V: TRBV20-1; D: TRBD2; CDR3: CSASIPTSGGYEQYF; DNA: TGCAGTGCGTCGATCCCGACTAGCGGGGGGTACGAGCAGTACTTC
size: few; J: TRBJ2-7; V: TRBV19; D: .; CDR3: CASSSTGTPYF; DNA: TGTGCCAGTAGTTCTACAGGGACTCCATACTTC
size: few; J: TRBJ1-1; V: TRBV6-5; D: .; CDR3: CASSYHRERLDTEAFF; DNA: TGTGCCAGCAGTTACCACAGGGAGCGGTTGGACACTGAAGCTTTCTTT
size: few; J: TRBJ1-6; V: TRBV5-6; D: .; CDR3: CASSSVYNSPLHF; DNA: TGTGCCAGCAGCTCGGTATATAATTCACCCCTCCACTTT
size: .; J: TRBJ2-3; V: TRBV2; D: .; CDR3: CASKRTVRSTDKQYF; DNA: TGTGCCAGCAAAAGGACAGTCCGTAGCACAGATAAGCAGTATTTT
size: few; J: TRBJ2-5; V: TRBV2; D: .; CDR3: CASSADSLSVGETQYF; DNA: TGTGCCAGCAGTGCCGACAGCCTGTCGGTGGGAGAGACCCAGTACTTC
size: few; J: TRBJ2-1; V: TRBV20-1; D: .; CDR3: CSARAWTTYNEQFF; DNA: TGCAGTGCTAGAGCTTGGACTACGTACAATGAGCAGTTCTTC
size: few; J: TRBJ2-5; V: TRBV11-2; D: .; CDR3: CASSQGGGLATQYF; DNA: TGTGCCAGCAGCCAAGGTGGGGGGCTAGCGACCCAGTACTTC
size: .; J: TRBJ1-2; V: TRBV7-9; D: .; CDR3: CASSLGVGFGYGYTF; DNA: TGTGCCAGCAGCTTAGGGGTCGGGTTCGGCTATGGCTACACCTTC
size: few; J: TRBJ2-3; V: TRBV9; D: TRBD2; CDR3: CASSVGASGSTDTQYF; DNA: TGTGCCAGCAGCGTAGGTGCTAGCGGAAGCACAGATACGCAGTATTTT
size: few; J: TRBJ1-4; V: TRBV7-2; D: .; CDR3: CASSQNREEKLFF; DNA: TGTGCCAGCAGCCAAAACAGGGAGGAAAAACTGTTTTTT
size: .; J: TRBJ2-7; V: TRBV6-2/TRBV6-3; D: TRBD1; CDR3: CASSSLRTGSYEQYF; DNA: TGTGCCAGCAGTTCCCTACGGACAGGGAGCTACGAGCAGTACTTC
size: .; J: TRBJ1-4; V: TRBV6-5; D: .; CDR3: CASSSTGTLSFEKLFF; DNA: TGTGCCAGCAGTTCCACCGGGACACTGAGTTTCGAAAAACTGTTTTTT
size: .; J: TRBJ1-2; V: TRBV28; D: .; CDR3: CASSSIPQGNGYTF; DNA: TGTGCCAGCAGCTCTATCCCGCAGGGGAACGGCTACACCTTC
size: .; J: TRBJ2-1; V: TRBV6-8; D: .; CDR3: CASRSFKGFF; DNA: TGTGCCAGCAGATCTTTCAAGGGGTTCTTC
size: few; J: TRBJ1-4; V: TRBV25-1; D: TRBD1; CDR3: CASTHMGQANEKLFF; DNA: TGTGCCAGCACCCACATGGGACAGGCGAATGAAAAACTGTTTTTT
size: many; J: TRBJ1-4; V: TRBV2; D: .; CDR3: CASSSGTGNEKLFF; DNA: TGTGCCAGCAGTTCCGGGACGGGGAATGAAAAACTGTTTTTT
size: .; J: TRBJ2-5; V: TRBV12-3/TRBV12-4; D: .; CDR3: CASSWTGPSGGTQYF; DNA: TGTGCCAGCAGTTGGACGGGGCCTTCAGGAGGGACCCAGTACTTC
size: .; J: TRBJ2-5; V: TRBV5-6; D: .; CDR3: CASSPGPLEETQYF; DNA: TGTGCCAGCAGCCCTGGGCCTCTTGAAGAGACCCAGTACTTC
size: few; J: TRBJ2-1; V: TRBV7-3; D: TRBD2; CDR3: CASSLQLAGGHEQFF; DNA: TGTGCCAGCAGCTTACAGCTAGCGGGGGGCCATGAGCAGTTCTTC
size: .; J: TRBJ2-1; V: TRBV12-3/TRBV12-4; D: .; CDR3: CASKKMGNEQFF; DNA: TGTGCCAGCAAGAAGATGGGGAATGAGCAGTTCTTC
size: few; J: TRBJ2-5; V: TRBV14; D: .; CDR3: CASSPPRTQETQYF; DNA: TGTGCCAGCAGCCCCCCGAGGACCCAAGAGACCCAGTACTTC
size: many; J: TRBJ2-3; V: TRBV7-2; D: .; CDR3: CASSPPGAGTDTQYF; DNA: TGTGCCAGCAGCCCGCCTGGAGCGGGCACAGATACGCAGTATTTT
size: few; J: TRBJ2-3; V: TRBV6-2/TRBV6-3; D: .; CDR3: CASSPVFQAGQGDTQYF; DNA: TGTGCCAGCAGTCCCGTCTTCCAGGCGGGGCAAGGAGATACGCAGTATTTT
size: .; J: TRBJ1-6; V: TRBV11-1; D: .; CDR3: CASSSTSPESPLHF; DNA: TGTGCCAGCAGCTCGACATCCCCAGAATCACCCCTCCACTTT
size: many; J: TRBJ2-5; V: TRBV20-1; D: TRBD2; CDR3: CSASADGSGRQTQYF; DNA: TGCAGTGCTAGCGCTGATGGTAGCGGGAGACAGACCCAGTACTTC
size: few; J: TRBJ1-2; V: TRBV5-6; D: .; CDR3: CASSRGGTHYGYTF; DNA: TGTGCCAGCAGTCGCGGGGGTACTCACTATGGCTACACCTTC
size: few; J: TRBJ2-3; V: TRBV10-3; D: .; CDR3: CAIIFGGTPDTQYF; DNA: TGTGCCATCATTTTCGGGGGTACGCCAGATACGCAGTATTTT
size: .; J: TRBJ1-4; V: TRBV28; D: .; CDR3: CASNERRGYSNEKLFF; DNA: TGTGCCAGCAACGAGCGTCGGGGCTACTCAAATGAAAAACTGTTTTTT
size: few; J: TRBJ2-3; V: TRBV15; D: .; CDR3: CATSRDSVSTDTQYF; DNA: TGTGCCACCAGCAGAGATTCGGTCAGCACAGATACGCAGTATTTT
size: .; J: TRBJ1-2; V: TRBV4-1; D: .; CDR3: CASSQEEQRIYGYTF; DNA: TGCGCCAGCAGCCAAGAAGAGCAACGGATCTATGGCTACACCTTC
size: many; J: TRBJ2-7; V: TRBV6-5; D: TRBD1; CDR3: CASSYSGTGVYEQYF; DNA: TGTGCCAGCAGTTACTCCGGGACAGGGGTCTACGAGCAGTACTTC
size: many; J: TRBJ1-2; V: TRBV5-6; D: .; CDR3: CASSPPARSDYTF; DNA: TGTGCCAGCAGCCCCCCGGCCAGGTCGGACTACACCTTC
size: many; J: TRBJ2-3; V: TRBV9; D: .; CDR3: CASSVVGRSTDTQYF; DNA: TGTGCCAGCAGCGTAGTCGGACGATCGACAGATACGCAGTATTTT
size: .; J: TRBJ2-7; V: TRBV3-1; D: .; CDR3: CASSQGRCGGSHEQYF; DNA: TGTGCCAGCAGCCAAGGGAGATGTGGGGGTAGCCACGAGCAGTACTTC
size: many; J: TRBJ2-1; V: TRBV4-3; D: TRBD1; CDR3: CASSQDLGQGWGRSYNEQFF; DNA: TGCGCCAGCAGCCAAGATCTCGGACAGGGATGGGGGAGGTCCTACAATGAGCAGTTCTTC
size: many; J: TRBJ2-3; V: TRBV11-3; D: .; CDR3: CASSANGQGTSGTDTQYF; DNA: TGTGCCAGCAGCGCAAATGGTCAGGGGACCTCTGGCACAGATACGCAGTATTTT
size: many; J: TRBJ2-3; V: TRBV2; D: TRBD2; CDR3: CASRRTSGTDTQYF; DNA: TGTGCCAGCAGGAGGACTAGCGGCACAGATACGCAGTATTTT
size: few; J: TRBJ2-2; V: TRBV4-2; D: TRBD1; CDR3: CASSQDSGGQGVSLGTGELFF; DNA: TGTGCCAGCAGCCAAGATTCAGGAGGACAGGGGGTTAGCTTGGGCACCGGGGAGCTGTTTTTT
size: many; J: TRBJ2-1; V: TRBV4-3; D: TRBD2; CDR3: CASSQVAGGYNEQFF; DNA: TGCGCCAGCAGCCAAGTAGCGGGGGGATACAATGAGCAGTTCTTC